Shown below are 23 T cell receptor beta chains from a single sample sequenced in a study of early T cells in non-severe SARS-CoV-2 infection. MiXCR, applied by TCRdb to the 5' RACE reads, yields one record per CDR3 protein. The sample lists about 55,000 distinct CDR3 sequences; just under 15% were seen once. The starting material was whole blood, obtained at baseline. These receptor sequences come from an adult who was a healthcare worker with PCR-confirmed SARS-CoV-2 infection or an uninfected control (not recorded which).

The CDR3: CASRLPGQGAYEQYF. The CDR3 region has the DNA TGTGCCAGCAGGCTTCCTGGACAGGGGGCGTATGAGCAGTACTTC. The chain links TRBV6-2 or TRBV6-3 to TRBJ2-7; 11 bases line up with TRBD1. V lost 6 bases, J lost 7 bases, and 11 bases stayed unmatched. Germline V CDR1 and CDR2: MNHEY, SVGEGT. This CDR3 spans 15 amino acids.

This CDR3 reads CACKQWGNTEAFF. The CDR3 coding sequence is TGTGCCTGTAAGCAATGGGGAAACACTGAAGCTTTCTTT. The gene calls are TRBV30 and TRBJ1-1; D uncertain. Trimming stripped 6 bases from V and 2 bases from J, with 13 bases between. This CDR3 spans 13 amino acids. The germline V gene encodes CDR1 GTSNPN and CDR2 SVGIG (reference sequence).

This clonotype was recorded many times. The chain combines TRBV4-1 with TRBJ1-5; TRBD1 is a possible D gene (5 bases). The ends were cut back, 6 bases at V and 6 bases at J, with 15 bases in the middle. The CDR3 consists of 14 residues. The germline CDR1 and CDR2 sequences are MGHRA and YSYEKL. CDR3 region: CASSPGTSRQPQHF. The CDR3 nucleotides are TGCGCCAGCAGTCCCGGGACTTCGCGTCAGCCCCAGCATTTT.

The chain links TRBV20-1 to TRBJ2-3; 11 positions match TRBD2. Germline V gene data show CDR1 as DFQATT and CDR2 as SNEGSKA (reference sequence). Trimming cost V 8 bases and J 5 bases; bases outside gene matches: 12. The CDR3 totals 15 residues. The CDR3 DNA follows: TGCAGTCCCAACGTAGCGGGGGGGCCGAAAGATACGCAGTATTTT. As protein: CSPNVAGGPKDTQYF.

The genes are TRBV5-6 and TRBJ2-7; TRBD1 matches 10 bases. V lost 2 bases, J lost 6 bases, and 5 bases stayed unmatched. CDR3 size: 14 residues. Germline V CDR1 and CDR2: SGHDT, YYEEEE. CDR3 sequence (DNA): TGTGCCAGCAGCTTCCGGGACAGGGGAATCGAGCAGTACTTC. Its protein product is CASSFRDRGIEQYF.

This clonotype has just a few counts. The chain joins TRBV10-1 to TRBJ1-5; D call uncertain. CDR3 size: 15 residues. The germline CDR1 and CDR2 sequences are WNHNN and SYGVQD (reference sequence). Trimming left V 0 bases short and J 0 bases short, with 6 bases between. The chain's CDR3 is CASSESVNSNQPQHF. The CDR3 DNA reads TGCGCCAGCAGTGAGTCGGTGAATAGCAATCAGCCCCAGCATTTT.

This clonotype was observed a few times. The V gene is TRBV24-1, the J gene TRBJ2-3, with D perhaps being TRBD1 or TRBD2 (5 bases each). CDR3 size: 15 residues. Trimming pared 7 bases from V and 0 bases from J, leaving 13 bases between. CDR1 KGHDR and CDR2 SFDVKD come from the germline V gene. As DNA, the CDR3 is TGTGCCACCAGCGGACGGGGACCTAGCACAGATACGCAGTATTTT. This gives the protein CATSGRGPSTDTQYF.

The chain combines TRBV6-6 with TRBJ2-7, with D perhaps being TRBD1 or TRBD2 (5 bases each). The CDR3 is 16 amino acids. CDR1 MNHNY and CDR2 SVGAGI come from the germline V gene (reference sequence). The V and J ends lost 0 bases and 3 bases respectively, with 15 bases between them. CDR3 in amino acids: CASSYSPTGTHYEQYF. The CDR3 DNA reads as TGTGCCAGCAGTTACTCCCCCACCGGGACCCACTACGAGCAGTACTTC.

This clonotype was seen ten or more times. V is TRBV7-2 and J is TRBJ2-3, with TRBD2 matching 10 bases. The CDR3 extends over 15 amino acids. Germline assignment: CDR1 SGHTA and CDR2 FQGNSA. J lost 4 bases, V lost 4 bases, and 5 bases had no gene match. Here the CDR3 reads CASSSASGGADTQYF. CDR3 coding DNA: TGTGCCAGCAGCTCGGCTAGCGGGGGTGCAGATACGCAGTATTTT.

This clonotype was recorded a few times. CDR3 nucleotide sequence: TGCAGTGCAACCCCAGGGGGAGTAACCTACGAGCAGTACTTC. Amino acids: CSATPGGVTYEQYF. The chain recombines TRBV20-1 with TRBJ2-7; TRBD1 matches at 7 bases. Unmatched junction bases numbered 10, after V lost 6 bases and J lost 2 bases. Per the germline V gene, CDR1 is DFQATT and CDR2 is SNEGSKA (reference sequence). CDR3 size: 14 residues.

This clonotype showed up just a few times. Here the CDR3 reads CASSPGQGASEKLFF. In DNA, the CDR3 is TGCGCCAGCAGCCCCGGACAGGGGGCTAGTGAAAAACTGTTTTTT. The chain links TRBV5-1 to TRBJ1-4, with TRBD1 matching 11 bases. The V and J ends lost 4 bases and 7 bases, in that order; junction bases with no gene match: 6. Per germline, CDR1 SGHRS and CDR2 YFSETQ. The CDR3 contains 15 residues.

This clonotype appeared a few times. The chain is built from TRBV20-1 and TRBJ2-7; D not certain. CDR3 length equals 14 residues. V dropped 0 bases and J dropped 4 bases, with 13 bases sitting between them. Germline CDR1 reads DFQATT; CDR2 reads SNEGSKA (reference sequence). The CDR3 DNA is TGCAGTGCTAGAGATCCCCGGAGTGAATACGAGCAGTACTTC. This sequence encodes CSARDPRSEYEQYF.

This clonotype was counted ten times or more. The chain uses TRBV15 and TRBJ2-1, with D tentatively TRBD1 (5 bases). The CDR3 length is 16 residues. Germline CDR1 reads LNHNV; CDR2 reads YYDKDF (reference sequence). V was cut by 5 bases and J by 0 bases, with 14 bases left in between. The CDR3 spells CATSGTKGRSYNEQFF. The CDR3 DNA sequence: TGTGCCACCAGCGGAACAAAGGGGCGCTCCTACAATGAGCAGTTCTTC.

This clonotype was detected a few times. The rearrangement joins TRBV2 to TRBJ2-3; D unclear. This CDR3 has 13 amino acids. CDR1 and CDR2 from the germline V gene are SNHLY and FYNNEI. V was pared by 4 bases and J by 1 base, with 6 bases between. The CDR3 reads CASSGWRTDTQYF. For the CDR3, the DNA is TGTGCCAGCAGTGGCTGGCGCACAGATACGCAGTATTTT.

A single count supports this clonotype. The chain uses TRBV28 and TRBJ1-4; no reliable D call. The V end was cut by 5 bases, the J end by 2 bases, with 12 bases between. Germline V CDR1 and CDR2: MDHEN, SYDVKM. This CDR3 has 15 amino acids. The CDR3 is CASSTFRTTNEKLFF. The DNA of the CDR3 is TGTGCCAGCAGTACCTTTAGGACGACTAATGAAAAACTGTTTTTT.

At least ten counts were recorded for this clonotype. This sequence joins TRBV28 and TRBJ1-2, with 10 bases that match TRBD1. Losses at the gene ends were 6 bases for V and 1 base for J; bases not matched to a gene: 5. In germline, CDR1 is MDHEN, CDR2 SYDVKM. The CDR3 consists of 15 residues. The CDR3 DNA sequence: TGTGCCAGCAGATCGACAGGGGGCATTAACTATGGCTACACCTTC. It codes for CASRSTGGINYGYTF.

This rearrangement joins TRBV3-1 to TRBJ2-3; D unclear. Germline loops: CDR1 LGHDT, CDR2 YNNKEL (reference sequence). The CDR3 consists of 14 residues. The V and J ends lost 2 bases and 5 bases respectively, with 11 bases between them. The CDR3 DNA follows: TGTGCCAGCAGCCAACTCAGAAGTGAAGATACGCAGTATTTT. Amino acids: CASSQLRSEDTQYF.

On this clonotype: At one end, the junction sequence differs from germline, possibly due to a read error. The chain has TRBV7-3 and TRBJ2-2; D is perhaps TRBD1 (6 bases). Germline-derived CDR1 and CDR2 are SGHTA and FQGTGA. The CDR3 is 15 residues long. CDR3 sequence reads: CASSLTGQNTGELFF. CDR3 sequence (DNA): TGTGCCAGCAGCCTAACGGGACAGAACACCGGGGAGCTGTTTTTT.

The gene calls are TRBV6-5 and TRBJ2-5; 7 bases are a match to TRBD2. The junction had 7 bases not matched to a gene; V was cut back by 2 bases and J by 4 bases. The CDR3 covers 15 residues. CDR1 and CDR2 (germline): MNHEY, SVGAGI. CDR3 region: CASSYGGRAVETQYF. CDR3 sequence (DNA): TGTGCCAGCAGTTACGGCGGGAGAGCGGTAGAGACCCAGTACTTC.

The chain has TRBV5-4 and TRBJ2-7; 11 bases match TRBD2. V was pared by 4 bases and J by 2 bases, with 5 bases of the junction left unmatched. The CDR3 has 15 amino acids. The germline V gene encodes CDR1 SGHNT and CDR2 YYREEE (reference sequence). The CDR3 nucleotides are TGTGCCAGCAGCCGGGGACTAGCGGCCGCCTACGAGCAGTACTTC. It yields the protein CASSRGLAAAYEQYF.

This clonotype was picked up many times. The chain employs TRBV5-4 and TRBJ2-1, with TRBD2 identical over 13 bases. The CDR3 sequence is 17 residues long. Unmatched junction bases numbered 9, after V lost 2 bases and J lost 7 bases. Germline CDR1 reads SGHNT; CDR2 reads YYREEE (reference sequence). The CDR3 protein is CASSFGFGGLAGNEQFF. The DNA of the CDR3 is TGTGCCAGCAGCTTTGGATTCGGGGGACTAGCGGGGAATGAGCAGTTCTTC.

The CDR3 bases are TGTGCCAGCACTCTACACGGCGAGCAGTACTTC. This translates into CASTLHGEQYF. The chain links TRBV12-3 or TRBV12-4 to TRBJ2-7; no definite D call. The ends were cut back, 7 bases at V and 6 bases at J, with 10 bases in the middle. The CDR3 runs to 11 residues.

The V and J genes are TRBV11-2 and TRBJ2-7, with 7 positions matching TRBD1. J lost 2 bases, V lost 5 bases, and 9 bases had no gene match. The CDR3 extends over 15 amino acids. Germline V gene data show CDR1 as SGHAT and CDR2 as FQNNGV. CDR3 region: CASSTTGTDTYEQYF. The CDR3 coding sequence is TGTGCCAGCAGCACTACCGGGACAGACACCTACGAGCAGTACTTC.